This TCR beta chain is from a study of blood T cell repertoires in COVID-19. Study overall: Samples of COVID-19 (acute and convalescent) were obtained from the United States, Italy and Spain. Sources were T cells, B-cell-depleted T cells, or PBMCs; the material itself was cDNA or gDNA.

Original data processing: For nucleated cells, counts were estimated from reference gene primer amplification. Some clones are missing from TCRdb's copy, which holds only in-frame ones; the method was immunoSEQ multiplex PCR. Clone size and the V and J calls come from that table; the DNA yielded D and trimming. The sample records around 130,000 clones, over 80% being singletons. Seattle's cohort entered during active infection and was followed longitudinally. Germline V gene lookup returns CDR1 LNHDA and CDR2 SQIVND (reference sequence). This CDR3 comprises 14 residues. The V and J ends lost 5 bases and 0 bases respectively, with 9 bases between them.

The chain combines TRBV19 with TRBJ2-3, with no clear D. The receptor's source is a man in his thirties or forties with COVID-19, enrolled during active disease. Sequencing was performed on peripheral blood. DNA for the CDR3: TGTGCCAGTAGTGCAGTTTTGAGCACAGATACGCAGTATTTT. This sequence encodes CASSAVLSTDTQYF.